This T cell receptor beta chain comes out of a study of blood T cell repertoires in COVID-19. Turning to the study itself: The United States, Italy and Spain supplied acute and convalescent COVID-19 samples.

Per the study methods: Scientists estimated how many nucleated cells there were by amplifying reference gene primers. Sequencing was performed with immunoSEQ multiplex PCR; in TCRdb, only in-frame clones are kept and a portion is missing. V, J and clone size reflect that table, while D and trimming were determined from the DNA. The sample includes 220,000 or so clones, 88% of them seen just once. Enrolled through a virtual design, the participants were between 18 and 89 years of age and came from about two dozen US areas. V lost 2 bases to trimming and J lost 7 bases; unmatched junction nucleotides: 8. The length of the CDR3 is 14 residues. CDR1 and CDR2 from the germline V gene are MNHEY and SVGEGT.

The chain combines TRBV6-2 or TRBV6-3 with TRBJ2-7; TRBD2 matches at 7 bases. The sample taken for sequencing was PBMCs or T cells enriched from blood (not recorded which). This sequence was found in a woman between 50 and 59 years old with acute COVID-19. CDR3 nucleotides: TGTGCCAGCAGTTACGGGGGGGTTTTGTGGGAGCAGTACTTC. Translated, it gives CASSYGGVLWEQYF.